The present TCR beta chain was sequenced within a study of shared clonotypes between healthy human individuals. In the authors' methods: Junction-only immunoSEQ data arrived without quality scores, meaning filtering differed. Using immunoSEQ multiplex PCR, the repertoire was profiled, and TCRdb retains in-frame clones only, with some absent. That table gives V, J and clone size, and the DNA gave D and trimming. The repertoire has 1.6 million or so clones, roughly 97% of them found once; the top ten carry roughly 1.2%. With regard to this clone: The sample carries other DNA sequences with the same CDR3.

The CDR3 covers 13 residues. CDR1 and CDR2 (germline): MNHEY, SVGAGI. V lost 2 bases and J 2 bases, leaving 6 bases between the germline ends. V gene TRBV6-5 combines with J gene TRBJ1-1; D remains unclear. The source material was naive CD4+ T cells sorted from blood. Specified subset: CD45RA+ positively selected. This sequence originates from a man younger than 45 in good health. The CDR3 nucleotides read TGTGCCAGCAGTTACAGGCCTAACACTGAAGCTTTCTTT. Encoded protein: CASSYRPNTEAFF.